Listed here is a single T cell receptor beta chain. These data come from a study of cytomegalovirus exposure and HLA in healthy donors. Germline assignment: CDR1 GTSNPN and CDR2 SVGIG (reference sequence). Trimming removed 0 bases from V and 5 bases from J, with 13 bases in between. The length of the CDR3 is 14 residues. Primers included in the PCR were 60 Vbeta and 13 Jbeta primers. Sequenced by immunoSEQ multiplex PCR; TCRdb stores in-frame clones only, minus some. The profile shows some 80,000 clones, 60% to 85% of them singletons. J is TRBJ2-5 and V is TRBV30; tentatively, D is TRBD1 (7 bases). The sequence was collected from a man aged 35-49 years in good health and CMV-seronegative. What was sequenced was PBMCs. For the CDR3, the DNA is TGTGCCTGGAGTGTAGGAGGGGGCGGTGAGACCCAGTACTTC. Translation gives CAWSVGGGGETQYF.